The 28 T cell receptor beta chains reported below all come from one sample, sequenced in a study of blood T cell repertoires in COVID-19. The assay was immunoSEQ multiplex PCR, and TCRdb's table has in-frame clones only and misses some. Of about 260,000 clones in the sample, over 80% were seen once. Material for sequencing was peripheral blood. These receptors were collected from a woman aged 40 to 50 who had recovered from COVID-19.

The table lists this clone with a few counts. This chain uses TRBV7-9 with TRBJ1-3; D unclear. Germline V lookup: CDR1 SEHNR, CDR2 FQNEAQ (reference sequence). Trimming shortened V by 5 bases and J by 4 bases, and 12 bases separated the two germline ends. This CDR3 spans 14 amino acids. The CDR3 sequence is CASSPSGKGNTIYF. Here the CDR3 DNA reads TGTGCCAGCAGCCCAAGCGGGAAAGGAAACACCATATATTTT.

This rearrangement joins TRBV27 to TRBJ2-7; TRBD1 agrees at 12 bases. Germline CDR1 and CDR2: MNHEY and SMNVEV (reference sequence). The CDR3 runs 16 residues. V was pared by 5 bases and J by 7 bases, with 12 bases of the junction left unmatched. Here the CDR3 reads CASSLLPGQGALEQYF. Here the CDR3 DNA reads TGTGCCAGCAGTCTGTTACCGGGACAGGGGGCGTTGGAGCAGTACTTC.

The chain's CDR3 is CAWSLGGDEKLFF. The DNA of the CDR3 is TGTGCCTGGAGTCTCGGGGGGGATGAAAAACTGTTTTTT. The chain uses TRBV30 and TRBJ1-4; perhaps TRBD1 as D (5 bases). The CDR3 loop spans 13 amino acids. Per the germline V gene, CDR1 is GTSNPN and CDR2 is SVGIG (reference sequence). V was cut by 2 bases and J by 6 bases, with 10 bases left in between.

The rearrangement links TRBV11-2 to TRBJ2-7; possible D gene TRBD2, 7 bases. Germline V gene lookup returns CDR1 SGHAT and CDR2 FQNNGV. The CDR3 loop spans 14 amino acids. Trimming cost V 1 base and J 6 bases, with 13 bases left between them. The CDR3 nucleotides read TGTGCCAGCAGCTTAGCCGAGGGGGGGTCCGAGCAGTACTTC. Residues: CASSLAEGGSEQYF.

The table lists this clone with a count of one. The rearrangement uses TRBV7-2 and TRBJ1-1; 8 bases are shared with TRBD1. CDR3 length equals 13 residues. V lost 4 bases to trimming and J lost 7 bases; unmatched junction nucleotides: 5. CDR1 is SGHTA, CDR2 FQGNSA, per germline. The CDR3 loop reads CASSWAGGGEAFF. In nucleotides, the CDR3 is TGTGCCAGCAGCTGGGCAGGGGGCGGTGAAGCTTTCTTT.

Remarks on this clone: Other DNA sequences of this sample code for an identical CDR3. V usage is TRBV10-3 and J usage is TRBJ2-7; 7 bases are shared with TRBD1. The CDR3 has 11 residues. In germline, CDR1 is ENHRY, CDR2 SYGVKD. J lost 2 bases, V lost 10 bases, and 2 bases had no gene match. CDR3 amino acids: CATGQAYEQYF. For the CDR3, the DNA is TGTGCCACAGGACAGGCCTACGAGCAGTACTTC.

V is TRBV13 and J is TRBJ2-5, with D unresolved. V was shortened by 0 bases and J by 4 bases, with 6 bases between the two germline ends. This CDR3 comprises 13 residues. Germline CDR1 and CDR2: PRHDT and FYEKMQ (reference sequence). The CDR3 is CASSLGPRETQYF. The CDR3 nucleotides are TGTGCCAGCAGCTTAGGACCGAGAGAGACCCAGTACTTC.

The chain employs TRBV4-3 and TRBJ1-1; D unresolved. V shed 0 bases and J shed 4 bases, with 15 bases lying between them. The CDR3 covers 16 residues. Germline V gene sequence: CDR1 LGHNA, CDR2 YSLEER. Here the CDR3 DNA reads TGCGCCAGCAGCCAAGATCCCCCAGGCTTGGCCACTGAAGCTTTCTTT. This translates into CASSQDPPGLATEAFF.

The V gene is TRBV6-5, the J gene TRBJ1-2, with a possible D match to TRBD1 (5 bases). V was cut by 4 bases and J by 5 bases, with 11 bases left in between. Germline CDR1 MNHEY, CDR2 SVGAGI. This CDR3 spans 13 amino acids. The CDR3 is CASSFRVGYGYTF. The CDR3, as DNA: TGTGCCAGCAGTTTCAGGGTAGGGTATGGCTACACCTTC.

This chain connects TRBV4-1 to TRBJ2-1; the match to TRBD2 covers 10 bases. The V segment lost 6 bases and the J segment 7 bases; nucleotides outside the gene matches: 9. CDR1 MGHRA and CDR2 YSYEKL come from the germline V gene. The CDR3 sequence is 15 residues long. The CDR3 coding sequence is TGCGCCAGCAGTCAGAGCGGGGGGGCGGGGAATGAGCAGTTCTTC. Protein product: CASSQSGGAGNEQFF.

The rearrangement joins TRBV19 to TRBJ2-2; tentative D call: TRBD2 (5 bases). CDR1 is LNHDA and CDR2 is SQIVND in the germline V gene (reference sequence). This CDR3 contains 13 residues. Trimming cost V 8 bases and J 3 bases, with 10 bases left between them. The CDR3 region has the DNA TGTGCCAGTCAAAGGCGGGACACCGGGGAGCTGTTTTTT. It codes for CASQRRDTGELFF.

This sequence joins TRBV3-1 (or the pseudogene TRBV3-2) and TRBJ1-2; TRBD1 matches 9 bases. The CDR3 spans 15 residues. Germline loops: CDR1 LGHDT, CDR2 YNNKEL (reference sequence). V trimming: 0 bases; J trimming: 5 bases; junction bases outside the gene matches: 4. CDR3 sequence reads: CASSQDHGTGYGYTF. The CDR3 bases are TGTGCCAGCAGCCAAGATCATGGGACAGGGTATGGCTACACCTTC.

As to this clone: One end of the junction fails to match germline, which may point to a read error. This sequence joins TRBV7-2 and TRBJ1-1; a weak D match, TRBD1 (6 bases). Germline V CDR1 and CDR2: SGHTA, FQGNSA. The CDR3 totals 14 residues. The CDR3 here is CASSLTGSRFSGIF. The CDR3 DNA reads TGTGCCAGCAGCTTAACAGGGTCTCGTTTTTCAGGGATCTTT.

The J gene is TRBJ1-2, the V gene TRBV30, with D uncertain. CDR1 GTSNPN and CDR2 SVGIG come from the germline V gene (reference sequence). The V and J ends lost 7 bases and 2 bases respectively, with 23 bases between them. CDR3 length equals 16 residues. CDR3 DNA: TGTGCCTCCCTCCTGTCAGGCAAACAGAAAAACTATGGCTACACCTTC. This encodes CASLLSGKQKNYGYTF.

This clone was observed once. This rearrangement joins TRBV19 to TRBJ2-3; 9 nucleotides line up with TRBD2. This CDR3 has 15 residues. CDR1 LNHDA and CDR2 SQIVND come from the germline V gene (reference sequence). Losses at the gene ends were 4 bases for V and 2 bases for J; bases not matched to a gene: 4. The CDR3, as DNA: TGTGCCAGTAGTAGAGCGGGGGGCCCCACAGATACGCAGTATTTT. Translation gives CASSRAGGPTDTQYF. Looking up the rest from reference TRBV19 and TRBJ2-3 gives the full variable domain: DGGITQSPKYLFRKEGQNVTLSCEQNLNHDAMYWYRQDPGQGLRLIYYSQIVNDFQKGDIAEGYSVSREKKESFPLTVTSAQKNPTAFYLCASSRAGGPTDTQYFGPGTRLTVL.

This chain connects TRBV6-1 to TRBJ2-1; 10 nucleotides align to TRBD2. The CDR3 is 17 amino acids. The J segment lost 4 bases and the V segment lost 3 bases, leaving 9 bases of the junction unmatched. The germline gives CDR1 MNHNS, CDR2 SASEGT. The CDR3 DNA reads as TGTGCCAGCAGTGAGGCTCCCTCTAGCGGGGGTTACAATGAGCAGTTCTTC. This sequence encodes CASSEAPSSGGYNEQFF.

The CDR3 region has the DNA TGTGCCAGCAGTCCTTGGACACCGAACACTGAAGCTTTCTTT. It specifies CASSPWTPNTEAFF. V usage is TRBV2 and J usage is TRBJ1-1; TRBD1 might be the D (5 bases). Germline CDR1 is SNHLY and CDR2 is FYNNEI. Trimming took off 5 bases at V and 1 base at J, with 11 bases between the two ends. This CDR3 is built from 14 residues. The full variable domain, its missing parts supplied by reference TRBV2 and TRBJ1-1, is EPEVTQTPSHQVTQMGQEVILRCVPISNHLYFYWYRQILGQKVEFLVSFYNNEISEKSEIFDDQFSVERPDGSNFTLKIRSTKLEDSAMYFCASSPWTPNTEAFFGQGTRLTVV.

The chain is built from TRBV5-4 and TRBJ1-2; 8 bases align to TRBD1. This CDR3 region has 14 residues. CDR1 is SGHNT, CDR2 YYREEE, per germline (reference sequence). The V segment lost 5 bases and the J segment 8 bases; nucleotides outside the gene matches: 11. Written as DNA, the CDR3 is TGTGCCAGCAGTTTAACAGGGGGGCGAGAAGGCTACACCTTC. This encodes CASSLTGGREGYTF.

V gene TRBV27 combines with J gene TRBJ2-2, with a tentative D call TRBD2 (7 bases). Trimming removed 6 bases at V and 0 bases at J, with 20 bases between. CDR1 and CDR2 (germline): MNHEY, SMNVEV (reference sequence). The CDR3 is made up of 18 amino acids. Here the CDR3 reads CASSSWGGGPANTGELFF. The DNA for the CDR3 is TGTGCCAGCAGCTCGTGGGGGGGCGGGCCAGCGAACACCGGGGAGCTGTTTTTT.

The J gene is TRBJ1-1, the V gene TRBV5-1, with a possible D match to TRBD1 (6 bases). V dropped 0 bases and J dropped 4 bases, with 10 bases sitting between them. Germline CDR1 is SGHRS and CDR2 is YFSETQ. The CDR3 spans 14 residues. The CDR3, as DNA: TGCGCCAGCAGCTTGGATCAGGGGATCACTGAAGCTTTCTTT. It codes for CASSLDQGITEAFF.

The chain links TRBV7-6 to TRBJ1-4; no clear D gene. CDR3 length equals 15 residues. Trimming left V 1 base short and J 4 bases short, with 10 bases between. CDR1 and CDR2 (germline): SGHVS, FNYEAQ. The CDR3 loop reads CASSLELGFNEKLFF. CDR3 DNA sequence: TGTGCCAGCAGCTTAGAACTGGGCTTTAATGAAAAACTGTTTTTT.

With respect to this clone: The sample has other DNA sequences that encode this CDR3 too. The V call is TRBV6-5, the J call TRBJ1-2; D not resolved. V was trimmed by 2 bases and J by 4 bases, leaving 8 bases between them. The CDR3 has 13 amino acids. Looked up from germline, CDR1 is MNHEY and CDR2 is SVGAGI. CDR3 region: CASSYREGYGYTF. CDR3 DNA sequence: TGTGCCAGCAGTTACCGGGAGGGCTATGGCTACACCTTC.

This sequence joins TRBV10-3 and TRBJ2-7; 8 bases line up with TRBD1. CDR3 length equals 15 residues. Trimming cost V 4 bases and J 2 bases; bases outside gene matches: 7. Germline CDR1 reads ENHRY; CDR2 reads SYGVKD. The CDR3 bases are TGTGCCATCAGTGGCCCCGGGACAGGTCCCTACGAGCAGTACTTC. Encoded protein: CAISGPGTGPYEQYF.

The V call is TRBV5-1, the J call TRBJ1-6, with TRBD1 matching 10 bases. Per germline, CDR1 SGHRS and CDR2 YFSETQ. The V and J ends lost 3 bases and 9 bases, in that order; junction bases with no gene match: 3. The CDR3 runs to 14 residues. The CDR3 loop reads CASSYRDRGSPLHF. The CDR3 coding sequence is TGCGCCAGCAGCTACCGGGACAGGGGTTCACCCCTCCACTTT.

J is TRBJ1-2 and V is TRBV18; D may be TRBD1 (5 bases). Germline assignment: CDR1 KGHSH and CDR2 LQKENI. V lost 8 bases, J lost 0 bases, and 19 bases lay in between. CDR3 length: 16 amino acids. This CDR3 reads CASRQYTILPNYGYTF. The CDR3, as DNA: TGTGCCAGCAGACAGTACACGATACTCCCTAACTATGGCTACACCTTC.

The chain links TRBV2 to TRBJ1-1; TRBD1 is a possible D gene (5 bases). Germline CDR1 is SNHLY and CDR2 is FYNNEI. This CDR3 is 13 amino acids long. V was trimmed by 11 bases and J by 5 bases, leaving 18 bases between them. This chain's CDR3 is CAGEGRARTEAFF. CDR3 nucleotides: TGTGCCGGGGAGGGGAGGGCGCGGACTGAAGCTTTCTTT.

The rearrangement joins TRBV10-2 to TRBJ2-3; 9 nucleotides agree with TRBD1. J was trimmed by 7 bases and V by 0 bases; bases with no gene match: 8. CDR1 is WSHSY and CDR2 is SAAADI in the germline V gene. CDR3 size: 16 residues. This CDR3 is CASSESEDRGWNTQYF. DNA of the CDR3: TGCGCCAGCAGTGAGTCGGAGGACAGGGGTTGGAATACGCAGTATTTT.

The chain joins TRBV4-1 to TRBJ2-5; a weak D match, TRBD1 (6 bases). The CDR3 loop spans 14 amino acids. Trimming took 5 bases from V and 5 from J, leaving 15 bases between them. Germline V gene sequence: CDR1 MGHRA, CDR2 YSYEKL. This chain's CDR3 is CASSNPTGLETQYF. The DNA of the CDR3 is TGCGCCAGCAGCAACCCAACAGGGTTGGAGACCCAGTACTTC.